Sequencing of this T cell receptor (beta chain) was carried out in a study of beta chain features in type 1 diabetes. About the study: Nearly 110,000,000 sorted cells were examined across all samples. General observations from the study: Shorter TCRB CDR3s, moderately but significantly so, marked every one of the four CD4+ subsets in Type 1 diabetes patients.

Note on this clone: Antigen: not known.

The authors reverse transcribed all of the isolated RNA, so sequencing captured expressed TCRB transcripts. TCRdb keeps only in-frame clones here, not all; method: immunoSEQ multiplex PCR. The profile covers approximately 600,000 clones, with roughly 12% appearing a single time and 0.09% to 0.15% taken by the ten largest. Heparinised blood was drawn once per donor, averaging approximately 100 mL. CD45RO/CCR7/CD25/CD127/CD95/CD27 sorting isolated CD4+ naive, central memory, regulatory and stem cell-like memory cells. This TCR derives from a man in his thirties or forties with type 1 diabetes. The sequenced sample consisted of naive CD4+ T cells from blood.

The CDR3 loop is CASSGLASFQETQYF. The CDR3, as DNA: TGTGCCAGCAGTGGACTAGCTTCCTTCCAAGAGACCCAGTACTTC. The chain joins TRBV2 to TRBJ2-5; 7 nucleotides line up with TRBD2. The CDR3 sequence is 15 residues long. Trimming removed 4 bases from V and 1 base from J; junction bases left unmatched: 6. Germline values: CDR1 SNHLY, CDR2 FYNNEI.